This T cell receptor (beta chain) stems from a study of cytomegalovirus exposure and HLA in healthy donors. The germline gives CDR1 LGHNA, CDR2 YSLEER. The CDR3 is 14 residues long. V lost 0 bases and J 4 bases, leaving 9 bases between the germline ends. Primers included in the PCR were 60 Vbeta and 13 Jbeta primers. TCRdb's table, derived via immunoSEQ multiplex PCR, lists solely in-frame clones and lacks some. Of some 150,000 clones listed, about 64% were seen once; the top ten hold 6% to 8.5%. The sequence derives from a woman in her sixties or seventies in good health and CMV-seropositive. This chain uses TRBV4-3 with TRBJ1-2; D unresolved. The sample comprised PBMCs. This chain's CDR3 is CASSQDLHSYGYTF. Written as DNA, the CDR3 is TGCGCCAGCAGCCAAGATCTCCATAGCTATGGCTACACCTTC.